These 22 T cell receptor beta chains originate from one sample sequenced in a study of T-cell reconstitution after alpha-beta-depleted transplantation in children. Construction of the TCRbeta library involved unique molecular identifiers. TCRdb re-analysed the PCR reads in MiXCR, keeping a single row per CDR3 protein. Here the sample spans almost 500,000 distinct CDR3 sequences, about 11% being singletons. The input for sequencing was PBMCs, taken before TCRalphabeta/CD19-depleted stem cell transplant. Receptors originate from a child between 2 and 9 years old with inherited bone marrow failure, due to receive a stem cell transplant.

This clonotype appeared many times. The rearrangement links TRBV20-1 to TRBJ2-4; TRBD1 agrees at 8 bases. V lost 6 bases, J lost 5 bases, and 6 bases stayed unmatched. This CDR3 contains 13 residues. Germline V gene data show CDR1 as DFQATT and CDR2 as SNEGSKA (reference sequence). The CDR3 is CSADRQGQNIQYF. The CDR3 nucleotides are TGCAGTGCGGATCGACAGGGGCAAAACATTCAGTACTTC.

This clonotype was observed at least ten times. The chain combines TRBV20-1 with TRBJ2-3; 7 bases are a match to TRBD2. This CDR3 has 15 amino acids. Germline V CDR1 and CDR2: DFQATT, SNEGSKA (reference sequence). V gave up 6 bases and J gave up 3 bases; unmatched junction bases: 12. As DNA, the CDR3 is TGCAGTGCGCGAGAACTATCGGGAGGAACAGATACGCAGTATTTT. It yields the protein CSARELSGGTDTQYF.

This clonotype was found many times. The chain couples TRBV6-5 to TRBJ2-7; no definite D call. Trimming took 0 bases from V and 2 from J, leaving 11 bases between them. Germline values: CDR1 MNHEY, CDR2 SVGAGI. There are 15 residues in the CDR3. In DNA form, the CDR3 reads TGTGCCAGCAGTTACTCTGCCAGATCCCCCTACGAGCAGTACTTC. It specifies CASSYSARSPYEQYF.

Ten or more counts support this clonotype. The rearrangement uses TRBV7-2 and TRBJ2-7; D perhaps matches TRBD2 (5 bases). The V end lost 5 bases, the J end lost 0 bases, and 17 bases lay between the germline ends. This CDR3 is built from 16 residues. Germline loops: CDR1 SGHTA, CDR2 FQGNSA. The CDR3 reads CASSPEIATYSYEQYF. As DNA, the CDR3 is TGTGCCAGCAGCCCCGAAATAGCGACTTACTCCTACGAGCAGTACTTC.

The chain employs TRBV19 and TRBJ1-1; D is uncertain. Germline values: CDR1 LNHDA, CDR2 SQIVND (reference sequence). The ends were cut back, 0 bases at V and 5 bases at J, with 7 bases in the middle. The CDR3 runs to 13 residues. The DNA for the CDR3 is TGTGCCAGTAGTATAGAACTTAGGACTGAAGCTTTCTTT. Protein product: CASSIELRTEAFF.

This clonotype has a handful of counts. The chain links TRBV5-4 to TRBJ1-2; 9 bases map to TRBD1. Germline CDR1 reads SGHNT; CDR2 reads YYREEE (reference sequence). Germline trimming cut 6 bases from V and 7 bases from J; bases unmatched to any gene: 7. The length of the CDR3 is 13 residues. The CDR3 loop reads CASTFTGGSGYTF. The CDR3 DNA sequence: TGTGCCAGCACCTTTACAGGGGGCTCTGGCTACACCTTC.

The genes are TRBV7-6 and TRBJ1-2, with D maybe TRBD1 (6 bases). The CDR3 runs 16 residues. Germline CDR1 and CDR2: SGHVS and FNYEAQ. V dropped 5 bases and J dropped 0 bases, with 16 bases sitting between them. The CDR3: CASSPIGQTTNYGYTF. In nucleotides, the CDR3 is TGTGCCAGCAGCCCTATAGGACAGACTACTAACTATGGCTACACCTTC.

The chain couples TRBV27 to TRBJ2-1; D unresolved. The CDR3 is 15 residues long. Germline CDR1 is MNHEY and CDR2 is SMNVEV (reference sequence). The V end lost 3 bases, the J end lost 2 bases, and 11 bases lay between the germline ends. In DNA, the CDR3 is TGTGCCAGCAGTTTCCGCGGCGTCACCTACAATGAGCAGTTCTTC. Protein product: CASSFRGVTYNEQFF.

The chain recombines TRBV4-2 with TRBJ2-7; TRBD2 might be the D (5 bases). This CDR3 is built from 13 residues. V was clipped by 8 bases and J by 3 bases, with 14 bases between them. The germline gives CDR1 LGHNA, CDR2 YNFKEQ. This CDR3 reads CASGSRESYEQYF. CDR3 nucleotide sequence: TGTGCCAGCGGCTCTAGGGAGAGCTACGAGCAGTACTTC.

This chain joins TRBV7-9 and TRBJ1-2; D gene ambiguous. The CDR3 length is 12 residues. Per germline, CDR1 SEHNR and CDR2 FQNEAQ (reference sequence). The V and J ends lost 4 bases and 4 bases respectively, with 7 bases between them. The CDR3 reads CASSSKGYGYTF. DNA of the CDR3: TGTGCCAGCAGCTCAAAGGGCTATGGCTACACCTTC.

This clonotype was observed a few times. This rearrangement joins TRBV20-1 to TRBJ2-7; D perhaps matches TRBD1 (5 bases). Trimming removed 3 bases at V and 3 bases at J, with 12 bases between. Germline assignment: CDR1 DFQATT and CDR2 SNEGSKA (reference sequence). The CDR3 extends over 13 amino acids. The CDR3 bases are TGCAGTGCTAGCTCCGACAGAAACTACGAGCAGTACTTC. Its translation: CSASSDRNYEQYF.

This clonotype appeared many times. J is TRBJ2-1 and V is TRBV5-1; 7 nucleotides match TRBD2. This CDR3 comprises 17 residues. Germline loops: CDR1 SGHRS, CDR2 YFSETQ. After removal of 0 bases from V and 2 bases from J, the junction contained 8 bases not matched to a gene. In nucleotides, the CDR3 is TGCGCCAGCAGCTTGGGGGTTTGGGAGGGAGCCTACAATGAGCAGTTCTTC. The encoded protein is CASSLGVWEGAYNEQFF.

There are many counts of this clonotype. The chain couples TRBV29-1 to TRBJ2-1, with D hard to call. V was shortened by 2 bases and J by 4 bases, with 12 bases between the two germline ends. Germline V gene data show CDR1 as SQVTM and CDR2 as ANQGSEA. The CDR3 loop spans 14 amino acids. The CDR3 is CSVESGSAYNEQFF. The CDR3 DNA is TGCAGCGTTGAATCCGGGTCGGCTTACAATGAGCAGTTCTTC.

This clonotype has ten or more counts. This chain connects TRBV7-9 to TRBJ2-7, with D perhaps TRBD1 (5 bases). V dropped 5 bases and J dropped 6 bases, with 14 bases sitting between them. The CDR3 consists of 13 residues. Germline CDR1 and CDR2: SEHNR and FQNEAQ (reference sequence). The CDR3 reads CASSPPTGGEQYF. CDR3 nucleotides: TGTGCCAGCAGCCCACCCACAGGCGGCGAGCAGTACTTC.

The table lists this clonotype with many counts. J is TRBJ2-5 and V is TRBV6-1; weak D call: TRBD2 (6 bases). There are 16 residues in the CDR3. V lost 4 bases and J lost 0, with 15 bases in between. Germline V gives CDR1 MNHNS, CDR2 SASEGT. The CDR3 coding sequence is TGTGCCAGCAGTGGGGGCGGGACTCCATACCAAGAGACCCAGTACTTC. Its translation is CASSGGGTPYQETQYF.

This clonotype was observed once. One base away lies a much larger clone, so this may be a sequencing read error. The V call is TRBV6-2 or TRBV6-3, the J call TRBJ2-1; D call uncertain. Trimming cost V 0 bases and J 0 bases, with 15 bases left between them. CDR1 is MNHEY and CDR2 is SVGEGT in the germline V gene. The CDR3 is made up of 18 amino acids. CDR3 nucleotides: TGTGCCAGCAGTTACTCGACTCACAATCCAACCTCCTACAATGAGCAGTTCTTC. It yields the protein CASSYSTHNPTSYNEQFF.

At least ten counts were recorded for this clonotype. V gene TRBV4-2 combines with J gene TRBJ2-7; D gene unclear. Germline V gives CDR1 LGHNA, CDR2 YNFKEQ. This CDR3 has 16 amino acids. V was pared by 0 bases and J by 1 base, with 13 bases between. The CDR3 region is CASSQDVMSESYEQYF. CDR3 nucleotide sequence: TGTGCCAGCAGCCAAGATGTAATGAGCGAGTCCTACGAGCAGTACTTC.

This chain joins TRBV28 and TRBJ2-1; tentative D call: TRBD1 (5 bases). Trimming shortened V by 3 bases and J by 15 bases, and 18 bases separated the two germline ends. The germline CDR1 and CDR2 sequences are MDHEN and SYDVKM. The CDR3 length is 13 residues. DNA for the CDR3: TGTGCCAGCAGTTTCTTTGGCCTGCCACAGGCGTTCTTC. Its translation is CASSFFGLPQAFF. The full variable domain, its missing parts supplied by reference TRBV28 and TRBJ2-1, is DVKVTQSSRYLVKRTGEKVFLECVQDMDHENMFWYRQDPGLGLRLIYFSYDVKMKEKGDIPEGYSVSREKKERFSLILESASTNQTSMYLCASSFFGLPQAFFGPGTRLTVL.

The table lists this clonotype with many counts. The genes are TRBV28 and TRBJ2-1; the match to TRBD2 covers 7 bases. The V and J ends lost 3 bases and 6 bases, in that order; junction bases with no gene match: 11. The CDR3 loop spans 16 amino acids. Germline V gene data show CDR1 as MDHEN and CDR2 as SYDVKM. The CDR3 reads CASSLWEAGKGNEQFF. The CDR3, as DNA: TGTGCCAGCAGTTTGTGGGAAGCGGGAAAAGGCAATGAGCAGTTCTTC.

This clonotype was picked up a small number of times. This sequence joins TRBV29-1 and TRBJ2-5, with TRBD2 matching 8 bases. Germline V gene lookup returns CDR1 SQVTM and CDR2 ANQGSEA. With 7 bases clipped from V and 4 bases from J, the junction kept 11 bases outside the gene matches. The length of the CDR3 is 14 residues. DNA for the CDR3: TGCAGCGCCTCGGGACTAGGGCCCCTAGAGACCCAGTACTTC. This sequence encodes CSASGLGPLETQYF.

This clonotype was observed many times. V and J are TRBV12-3 or TRBV12-4 and TRBJ2-3, with 8 positions matching TRBD1. Germline trimming cut 5 bases from V and 3 bases from J; bases unmatched to any gene: 7. This CDR3 comprises 15 residues. CDR3 protein: CASSPGTGRTDTQYF. CDR3 in DNA: TGTGCCAGCAGTCCTGGGACAGGTAGGACAGATACGCAGTATTTT.

At least ten counts were recorded for this clonotype. The genes are TRBV6-5 and TRBJ2-2; D could derive from TRBD1 or TRBD2 (5 bases each). Between the trimmed V and J ends, which lost 2 bases and 5 bases, there was a span of 9 bases. The CDR3 extends over 14 amino acids. Germline values: CDR1 MNHEY, CDR2 SVGAGI. The CDR3 is CASSYRDLTGELFF. The DNA for the CDR3 is TGTGCCAGCAGTTACCGGGACCTTACCGGGGAGCTGTTTTTT.